What follows are 22 T cell receptor beta chains derived from one specimen sequenced in a study of T cells in Graves' hyperthyroidism and ophthalmopathy. Researchers took RNA transcripts and amplified the TCR beta CDR3 regions from them. During a first-round RT-PCR of the TCR CDR3, the HTBI primer set was used. Each CDR3 protein gets one entry after TCRdb re-called the multiplex PCR reads with MiXCR. This table has fewer than 600,000 distinct CDR3 sequences, around an eighth appearing once. Material for sequencing was blood. The receptors come from a woman aged 18-29 years with Graves' hyperthyroidism.

This clonotype was detected ten times or more. J is TRBJ2-3 and V is TRBV7-3; 11 bases align to TRBD2. The germline V gene encodes CDR1 SGHTA and CDR2 FQGTGA. The J segment lost 7 bases and the V segment lost 5 bases, leaving 11 bases of the junction unmatched. CDR3 size: 16 residues. CDR3 residues: CASSPSLAGAGNTQYF. The CDR3 nucleotides are TGTGCCAGCAGCCCTTCACTAGCGGGAGCCGGAAATACGCAGTATTTT.

This clonotype was seen ten or more times. This chain uses TRBV12-3 or TRBV12-4 with TRBJ2-7, with 14 bases that match TRBD2. Trimming at V came to 4 bases and at J to 4 bases, leaving 3 bases not matched to a gene. CDR3 length equals 15 residues. CDR3: CASSSRTSGRYEQYF. CDR3 nucleotides: TGTGCCAGCAGTTCCCGGACTAGCGGGAGGTACGAGCAGTACTTC.

The table lists this clonotype with many counts. The V call is TRBV20-1, the J call TRBJ2-3; no clear D. Trimming removed 6 bases at V and 0 bases at J, with 13 bases between. Germline V lookup: CDR1 DFQATT, CDR2 SNEGSKA (reference sequence). The CDR3 has 14 residues. The CDR3 here is CSAPPQPSTDTQYF. CDR3 in DNA: TGCAGTGCCCCCCCGCAGCCTAGCACAGATACGCAGTATTTT.

There are a few counts of this clonotype. This chain connects TRBV20-1 to TRBJ1-5, with TRBD1 as a possible D gene (5 bases). V lost 1 base and J lost 3, with 10 bases in between. Germline V lookup: CDR1 DFQATT, CDR2 SNEGSKA (reference sequence). The CDR3 covers 14 residues. As DNA, the CDR3 is TGCAGTGCTAGAGCGGGGGGGTTCAATCAGCCCCAGCATTTT. Encoded protein: CSARAGGFNQPQHF.

This clonotype occurred many times. Its ends do not fully match the called genes, so a read error is possible. The chain is built from TRBV12-3 or TRBV12-4 and TRBJ1-5; D unresolved. CDR3 length: 13 residues. Written as DNA, the CDR3 is TGTGCCAGCAGGCTTGGCAGGAATCAGCCCCAGCAGTTT. Translating gives CASRLGRNQPQQF.

This chain uses TRBV6-1 with TRBJ1-5, with D maybe TRBD1 (6 bases). Trimming took 10 bases from V and 4 from J, leaving 26 bases between them. The germline CDR1 and CDR2 sequences are MNHNS and SASEGT. The CDR3 covers 17 residues. The CDR3 DNA sequence: TGTGCCATCAACCCCCCCTTAGTACAGGGAGGTAATCAGCCCCAGCATTTT. This encodes CAINPPLVQGGNQPQHF.

The chain combines TRBV19 with TRBJ1-6; D is perhaps TRBD1 (5 bases). Trimming removed 6 bases from V and 11 bases from J, with 11 bases in between. The germline gives CDR1 LNHDA, CDR2 SQIVND (reference sequence). The CDR3 contains 12 residues. DNA for the CDR3: TGTGCCAGTAGAGCCTGGGGCGCACCCCTCCACTTT. It yields the protein CASRAWGAPLHF.

This clonotype showed up just a few times. This chain joins TRBV12-3 or TRBV12-4 and TRBJ2-3; TRBD1 aligns across 11 bases. The CDR3 runs 17 residues. The V gene end was trimmed by 4 bases and the J gene end by 8 bases; junction bases not matched to a gene: 14. CDR3 region: CASSSPRDRGTLVTQYF. CDR3 DNA: TGTGCCAGCAGTTCCCCCCGGGACAGGGGGACTTTAGTTACGCAGTATTTT.

This chain uses TRBV30 with TRBJ1-2; TRBD1 might be the D (5 bases). V was clipped by 4 bases and J by 4 bases, with 22 bases between them. This CDR3 region has 16 residues. The germline CDR1 and CDR2 sequences are GTSNPN and SVGIG (reference sequence). CDR3 DNA: TGTGCCTGGAAATATGGGACCGACTGGAGTATCTATGGCTACACCTTC. It yields the protein CAWKYGTDWSIYGYTF. Complete variable domain (other parts from reference TRBV30 and TRBJ1-2): SQTIHQWPATLVQPVGSPLSLECTVEGTSNPNLYWYRQAAGRGLQLLFYSVGIGQISSEVPQNLSASRPQDRQFILSSKKLLLSDSGFYLCAWKYGTDWSIYGYTFGSGTRLTVV.

Many counts were recorded for this clonotype. This sequence joins TRBV5-5 and TRBJ1-2; D unresolved. V lost 1 base and J 8 bases, leaving 15 bases between the germline ends. This CDR3 has 14 amino acids. Germline V CDR1 and CDR2: SGHKS, YYEKEE (reference sequence). DNA for the CDR3: TGTGCCAGCAGCTTGTCACGGGATCCGGTCGGCTACACCTTC. Amino acid sequence: CASSLSRDPVGYTF.

This clonotype has ten or more counts. V is TRBV19 and J is TRBJ2-7; TRBD2 agrees at 8 bases. The CDR3 spans 15 residues. CDR1 and CDR2 from the germline V gene are LNHDA and SQIVND (reference sequence). Losses at the gene ends were 7 bases for V and 1 base for J; bases not matched to a gene: 9. In DNA form, the CDR3 reads TGTGCCAGTACCATCCGGGGGGGCCCGTCCTACGAGCAGTACTTC. It yields the protein CASTIRGGPSYEQYF.

V gene TRBV7-9 combines with J gene TRBJ1-6; D remains unclear. The germline V gene encodes CDR1 SEHNR and CDR2 FQNEAQ (reference sequence). Trimming cost V 4 bases and J 4 bases, with 14 bases left between them. This CDR3 comprises 16 residues. As DNA, the CDR3 is TGTGCCAGCAGCTCCCCTGACGGGAATTATAATTCACCCCTCCACTTT. Protein sequence: CASSSPDGNYNSPLHF.

The rearrangement links TRBV28 to TRBJ2-7; D unresolved. Germline V gene lookup returns CDR1 MDHEN and CDR2 SYDVKM. The CDR3 runs to 14 residues. The V gene lost 3 bases and the J gene lost 1 base, with 10 bases spanning the gap. The CDR3 here is CASSLPRVSYEQYF. CDR3 nucleotides: TGTGCCAGCAGTTTGCCACGGGTATCCTACGAGCAGTACTTC.

This clonotype has at least ten counts. V and J are TRBV12-3 or TRBV12-4 and TRBJ2-1, with D perhaps TRBD1 or TRBD2 (6 bases each). V was pared by 3 bases and J by 7 bases, with 13 bases between. This CDR3 region has 14 residues. In DNA, the CDR3 is TGTGCCAGCAGTTTTGGGGGGCGGTCGAATGAGCAGTTCTTC. This sequence encodes CASSFGGRSNEQFF.

Many counts were recorded for this clonotype. This chain uses TRBV30 with TRBJ1-1; a possible D gene is TRBD1 (5 bases). Germline V gives CDR1 GTSNPN, CDR2 SVGIG (reference sequence). CDR3 length: 12 residues. Trimming took off 5 bases at V and 5 bases at J, with 12 bases between the two ends. In DNA form, the CDR3 reads TGTGCCTGGGGGGCCCGGCGGACTGAAGCTTTCTTT. Encoded protein: CAWGARRTEAFF.

This clonotype came up many times. The rearrangement links TRBV11-2 to TRBJ2-1; D not resolved. The CDR3 is 13 amino acids. Trimming left V 10 bases short and J 7 bases short, with 17 bases between. CDR1 is SGHAT and CDR2 is FQNNGV in the germline V gene. The CDR3 loop reads CATTVLFKNEQFF. The CDR3 DNA sequence: TGTGCCACCACTGTACTCTTTAAGAATGAGCAGTTCTTC.

This clonotype was counted ten times or more. The chain uses TRBV3-1 and TRBJ2-1; tentatively, D is TRBD2 (6 bases). The CDR3 is made up of 18 amino acids. CDR1 and CDR2 from the germline V gene are LGHDT and YNNKEL (reference sequence). V gave up 0 bases and J gave up 2 bases, with 17 bases separating them. The CDR3 spells CASSQDRSGSGTYNEQFF. The CDR3 coding sequence is TGTGCCAGCAGCCAAGATCGAAGCGGTAGCGGTACCTACAATGAGCAGTTCTTC.

The CDR3 loop is CAWSVGQGVKSPLHF. In nucleotides, the CDR3 is TGTGCCTGGAGTGTTGGACAGGGGGTAAAATCACCCCTCCACTTT. This chain uses TRBV30 with TRBJ1-6; the match to TRBD1 covers 10 bases. The CDR3 is 15 residues long. CDR1 and CDR2 from the germline V gene are GTSNPN and SVGIG (reference sequence). V lost 0 bases, J lost 10 bases, and 6 bases stayed unmatched. Filled out from reference TRBV30 and TRBJ1-6, the complete variable domain reads SQTIHQWPATLVQPVGSPLSLECTVEGTSNPNLYWYRQAAGRGLQLLFYSVGIGQISSEVPQNLSASRPQDRQFILSSKKLLLSDSGFYLCAWSVGQGVKSPLHFGNGTRLTVT.

This chain uses TRBV19 with TRBJ2-5; 9 bases map to TRBD2. V dropped 5 bases and J dropped 9; count of bases not matched to a gene: 10. CDR1 and CDR2 (germline): LNHDA, SQIVND (reference sequence). This CDR3 comprises 14 residues. In nucleotides, the CDR3 is TGTGCCAGTAGTCGTAGCGGGAGTCGGGAGGCCCAGTACTTC. Its protein is CASSRSGSREAQYF.

Only a few counts were recorded for this clonotype. The genes are TRBV7-8 and TRBJ1-5, with TRBD1 matching over 10 bases. J lost 1 base, V lost 7 bases, and 7 bases had no gene match. The CDR3 has 16 residues. CDR1 is SGHVS, CDR2 FQNEAQ, per germline. In DNA, the CDR3 is TGTGCCAGCACAGACAGGGGGCAATCGAGCAATCAGCCCCAGCATTTT. Protein sequence: CASTDRGQSSNQPQHF.

In this sample, this clonotype turned up many times. The chain employs TRBV6-1 and TRBJ2-7; 14 bases fit TRBD2. There are 15 residues in the CDR3. V shed 3 bases, J shed 5 bases, and the junction held 3 bases outside the gene matches. CDR1 is MNHNS and CDR2 is SASEGT in the germline V gene. CDR3 residues: CASSEPGLAGDEQYV. The CDR3 DNA sequence: TGTGCCAGCAGTGAGCCGGGACTAGCGGGGGACGAGCAGTACGTC.

Only a few counts were recorded for this clonotype. V and J are TRBV19 and TRBJ2-3; weak D call: TRBD2 (5 bases). Trimming stripped 7 bases from V and 7 bases from J, with 15 bases between. Per germline, CDR1 LNHDA and CDR2 SQIVND (reference sequence). This CDR3 has 13 residues. CDR3 DNA: TGTGCCAGTACCGGGGTGCCTTCTTATACGCAGTATTTT. This sequence encodes CASTGVPSYTQYF.